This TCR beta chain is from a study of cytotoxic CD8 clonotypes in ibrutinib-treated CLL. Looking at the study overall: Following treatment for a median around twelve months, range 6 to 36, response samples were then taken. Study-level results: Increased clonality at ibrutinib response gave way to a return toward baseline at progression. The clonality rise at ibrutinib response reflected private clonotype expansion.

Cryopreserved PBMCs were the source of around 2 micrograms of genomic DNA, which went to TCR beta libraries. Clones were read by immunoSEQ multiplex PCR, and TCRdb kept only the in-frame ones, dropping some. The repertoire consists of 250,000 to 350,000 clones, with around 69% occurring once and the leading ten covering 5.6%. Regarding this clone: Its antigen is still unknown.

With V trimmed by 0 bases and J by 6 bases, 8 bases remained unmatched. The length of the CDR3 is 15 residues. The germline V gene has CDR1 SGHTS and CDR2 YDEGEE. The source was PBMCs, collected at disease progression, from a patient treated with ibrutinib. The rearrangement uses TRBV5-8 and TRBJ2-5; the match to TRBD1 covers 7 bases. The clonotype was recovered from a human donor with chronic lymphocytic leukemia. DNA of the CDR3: TGTGCCAGCAGCTTGGGACAGGGAAGGGGTCAGACCCAGTACTTC. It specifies CASSLGQGRGQTQYF. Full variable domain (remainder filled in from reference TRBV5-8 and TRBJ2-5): EAGVTQSPTHLIKTRGQQATLRCSPISGHTSVYWYQQALGLGLQFLLWYDEGEERNRGNFPPRFSGRQFPNYSSELNVNALELEDSALYLCASSLGQGRGQTQYFGPGTRLLVL.